These 18 T cell receptor beta chains share one sample of origin, sequenced in a study of cytomegalovirus exposure and HLA in healthy donors. The PCR had 60 Vbeta and 13 Jbeta primers. Sequencing was performed with immunoSEQ multiplex PCR; in TCRdb, only in-frame clones are kept and a portion is missing. The sample lists about 92,000 clones, around 85% seen once, with approximately 1.3% in the top ten. Sequenced input: PBMCs. Every receptor here comes from a girl aged 2 to 10 in good health and CMV-seropositive.

This chain connects TRBV5-4 to TRBJ1-1, with 12 bases fitting TRBD1. CDR1 and CDR2 (germline): SGHNT, YYREEE (reference sequence). V was pared by 5 bases and J by 0 bases, with 5 bases of the junction left unmatched. The CDR3 loop spans 16 amino acids. CDR3 amino acids: CASSGTGGFMNTEAFF. DNA for the CDR3: TGTGCCAGCAGTGGGACAGGGGGCTTCATGAACACTGAAGCTTTCTTT.

The chain is built from TRBV20-1 and TRBJ1-2, with TRBD1 as a possible D gene (5 bases). The V gene lost 3 bases and the J gene lost 7 bases, with 9 bases spanning the gap. This CDR3 region has 11 residues. The germline CDR1 and CDR2 sequences are DFQATT and SNEGSKA (reference sequence). The CDR3 coding sequence is TGCAGTGCTAGGTCCGGGGGTGGCTACACCTTC. Protein: CSARSGGGYTF.

The chain recombines TRBV6-1 with TRBJ2-7; D may be TRBD1 (6 bases). V dropped 7 bases and J dropped 0 bases, with 16 bases sitting between them. The CDR3 spans 15 residues. Germline V gene data show CDR1 as MNHNS and CDR2 as SASEGT. The CDR3 DNA sequence: TGTGCCAGCATGGACAGAAAGCTCTACTCCTACGAGCAGTACTTC. It yields the protein CASMDRKLYSYEQYF.

This clone has a handful of counts. The genes are TRBV28 and TRBJ1-2; D call uncertain. V was clipped by 3 bases and J by 2 bases, with 7 bases between them. Germline loops: CDR1 MDHEN, CDR2 SYDVKM. This CDR3 has 13 residues. CDR3 residues: CASSFYRNYGYTF. The DNA for the CDR3 is TGTGCCAGCAGTTTTTACAGAAACTATGGCTACACCTTC.

The chain joins TRBV7-2 to TRBJ1-2; D not resolved. This CDR3 comprises 15 residues. CDR1 is SGHTA, CDR2 FQGNSA, per germline. Trimming cost V 1 base and J 6 bases, with 15 bases left between them. The CDR3 sequence: CASSLDPVYRDGYTF. In DNA, the CDR3 is TGTGCCAGCAGCTTAGATCCGGTTTATCGGGATGGCTACACCTTC. The full variable domain, in which reference TRBV7-2 and TRBJ1-2 provide the parts outside the CDR3, is GAGVSQSPSNKVTEKGKDVELRCDPISGHTALYWYRQSLGQGLEFLIYFQGNSAPDKSGLPSDRFSAERTGGSVSTLTIQRTQQEDSAVYLCASSLDPVYRDGYTFGSGTRLTVV.

The chain joins TRBV14 to TRBJ1-2, with a weak D call TRBD1 (5 bases). CDR1 is SGHDN and CDR2 is FVKESK in the germline V gene. Between the trimmed V and J ends, which lost 1 base and 6 bases, there was a span of 15 bases. The CDR3 is 15 amino acids. This CDR3 is CASSQVQWQGNGYTF. The CDR3 coding sequence is TGTGCCAGCAGCCAAGTCCAGTGGCAGGGCAATGGCTACACCTTC.

This clone has only a few counts. The V gene is TRBV30, the J gene TRBJ1-4, with 7 bases that match TRBD1. Trimming cost V 2 bases and J 10 bases; bases outside gene matches: 25. Germline CDR1 reads GTSNPN; CDR2 reads SVGIG (reference sequence). This CDR3 is 19 amino acids long. This CDR3 is CAWSSGGPTGAVWVGKLFF. CDR3 nucleotide sequence: TGTGCCTGGAGTTCAGGGGGACCTACAGGGGCGGTTTGGGTTGGAAAACTGTTTTTT.

In this sample, this clone turned up once. The sample carries other DNA sequences with the same CDR3. The chain carries TRBV6-5 and TRBJ1-3; unclear D gene. The CDR3 is made up of 14 amino acids. Germline values: CDR1 MNHEY, CDR2 SVGAGI. V was shortened by 0 bases and J by 0 bases, with 3 bases between the two germline ends. The CDR3 protein is CASSYSASGNTIYF. For the CDR3, the DNA is TGTGCCAGCAGTTACTCGGCCTCTGGAAACACCATATATTTT.

The chain couples TRBV28 to TRBJ2-7, with 7 nucleotides matching TRBD1. CDR1 MDHEN and CDR2 SYDVKM come from the germline V gene. This CDR3 contains 14 residues. Trimming at V came to 4 bases and at J to 7 bases, leaving 10 bases not matched to a gene. CDR3 loop: CASSSMTGINEQYF. The DNA for the CDR3 is TGTGCCAGCAGTTCCATGACAGGGATTAATGAGCAGTACTTC. The whole variable domain, filled in from reference TRBV28 and TRBJ2-7, reads DVKVTQSSRYLVKRTGEKVFLECVQDMDHENMFWYRQDPGLGLRLIYFSYDVKMKEKGDIPEGYSVSREKKERFSLILESASTNQTSMYLCASSSMTGINEQYFGPGTRLTVT.

V usage is TRBV28 and J usage is TRBJ2-2; D is undetermined. The CDR3 has 16 amino acids. Trimming left V 5 bases short and J 3 bases short, with 16 bases between. In germline, CDR1 is MDHEN, CDR2 SYDVKM. This CDR3 reads CASSLFGLVDTGELFF. In DNA form, the CDR3 reads TGTGCCAGCAGTCTTTTCGGGTTGGTCGACACCGGGGAGCTGTTTTTT.

The chain couples TRBV2 to TRBJ1-2; tentative D call: TRBD1 (5 bases). The CDR3 consists of 14 residues. V gave up 1 base and J gave up 5 bases, with 11 bases separating them. Looked up from germline, CDR1 is SNHLY and CDR2 is FYNNEI. The CDR3 DNA sequence: TGTGCCAGCAGTGAAGAGGGACTCGGTTATGGCTACACCTTC. Its translation: CASSEEGLGYGYTF.

The gene calls are TRBV6-1 and TRBJ2-5; weak D call: TRBD2 (7 bases). The germline V gene encodes CDR1 MNHNS and CDR2 SASEGT. The germline V and J ends were trimmed by 10 bases and 2 bases, with 14 bases remaining between them. The CDR3 is 13 amino acids. CDR3 DNA: TGTGCCACCAAACAGGGAGGGCAAGAGACCCAGTACTTC. It yields the protein CATKQGGQETQYF.

The chain employs TRBV11-2 and TRBJ2-1, with 9 nucleotides matching TRBD2. After removal of 4 bases from V and 2 bases from J, the junction contained 6 bases not matched to a gene. Germline CDR1 is SGHAT and CDR2 is FQNNGV. The CDR3 is 16 residues long. CDR3 nucleotides: TGTGCCAGCAGCTCTCGACTAGCGGCCGCCTACAATGAGCAGTTCTTC. This codes for CASSSRLAAAYNEQFF.

This chain uses TRBV11-2 with TRBJ2-7, with 12 bases lining up with TRBD2. Germline-derived CDR1 and CDR2 are SGHAT and FQNNGV. The CDR3 consists of 13 residues. V shed 5 bases and J 6 bases; nucleotides not matched to a gene: 2. In DNA form, the CDR3 reads TGTGCCAGCAGCCTAGCGGGAGGGGCCGAGCAGTACTTC. This codes for CASSLAGGAEQYF.

The CDR3 reads CASSPEETQYF. CDR3 DNA: TGTGCCAGCTCACCGGAGGAGACCCAGTACTTC. The chain employs TRBV18 and TRBJ2-5; D is unclear. Germline V gives CDR1 KGHSH, CDR2 LQKENI. The CDR3 contains 11 residues. The V gene lost 3 bases and the J gene lost 5 bases, with 4 bases spanning the gap.

This chain connects TRBV2 to TRBJ1-1, with D hard to call. Looked up from germline, CDR1 is SNHLY and CDR2 is FYNNEI. V lost 4 bases and J 9 bases, leaving 15 bases between the germline ends. This CDR3 comprises 13 residues. CDR3 protein: CASSGRPRAQAFF. The CDR3 DNA follows: TGTGCCAGCAGTGGCCGACCGAGGGCCCAAGCTTTCTTT. The entire variable domain, with the rest obtained from reference TRBV2 and TRBJ1-1, is as follows: EPEVTQTPSHQVTQMGQEVILRCVPISNHLYFYWYRQILGQKVEFLVSFYNNEISEKSEIFDDQFSVERPDGSNFTLKIRSTKLEDSAMYFCASSGRPRAQAFFGQGTRLTVV.

The genes are TRBV30 and TRBJ2-7; 10 nucleotides line up with TRBD1. The CDR3 is made up of 15 amino acids. J lost 6 bases, V lost 3 bases, and 11 bases had no gene match. The germline V gene has CDR1 GTSNPN and CDR2 SVGIG (reference sequence). The CDR3 region is CAWRIPGQGFGEQYF. The CDR3 nucleotides read TGTGCCTGGAGGATCCCGGGACAGGGGTTCGGCGAGCAGTACTTC.

This clone was observed a few times. The V and J genes are TRBV28 and TRBJ2-7; TRBD2 matches at 7 bases. The junction had 8 bases not matched to a gene; V was cut back by 8 bases and J by 4 bases. The CDR3 loop spans 13 amino acids. The germline gives CDR1 MDHEN, CDR2 SYDVKM. The CDR3 DNA sequence: TGTGCCAGCGGCTGGGGACTACCGTACGAGCAGTACTTC. It specifies CASGWGLPYEQYF.